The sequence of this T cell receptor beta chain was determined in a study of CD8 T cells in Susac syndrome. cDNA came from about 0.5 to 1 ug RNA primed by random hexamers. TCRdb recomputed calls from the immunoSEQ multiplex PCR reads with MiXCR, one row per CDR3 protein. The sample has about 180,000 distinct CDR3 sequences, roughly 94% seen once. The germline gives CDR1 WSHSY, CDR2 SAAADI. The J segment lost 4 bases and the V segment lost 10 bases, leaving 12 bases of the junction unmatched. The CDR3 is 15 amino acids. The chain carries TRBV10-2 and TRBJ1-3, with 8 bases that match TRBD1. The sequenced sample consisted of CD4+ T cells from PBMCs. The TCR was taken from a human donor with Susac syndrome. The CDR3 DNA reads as TGCGCCACCTCCGATAGACAGGGGCCGGGAAACACCATATATTTT. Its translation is CATSDRQGPGNTIYF.